This T cell receptor beta chain is drawn from a study of OX40 agonist ivuxolimab in advanced cancers. TCRdb keeps only in-frame clones here, not all; method: immunoSEQ multiplex PCR. The sample has some 99,000 clones; roughly 91% are singletons. Germline V CDR1 and CDR2: SEHNR, FQNEAQ (reference sequence). The CDR3 consists of 17 residues. Trimming cost V 5 bases and J 2 bases; bases outside gene matches: 7. This clonotype was obtained from an adult with an advanced solid tumor such as melanoma, head and neck, liver or kidney cancer. The input for sequencing was CD4+ or CD8+ T cells sorted from blood, taken in a trial of the OX40 agonist ivuxolimab. The chain uses TRBV7-9 and TRBJ2-1, with 12 positions matching TRBD2. The CDR3 DNA follows: TGTGCCAGCAGCCCGCGAGGACTAGCGGGAACCTACAATGAGCAGTTCTTC. Its protein is CASSPRGLAGTYNEQFF.